This T cell receptor (beta chain) derives from a study of blood T cell repertoires in COVID-19. Background on the study: The United States, Italy and Spain provided the acute and convalescent COVID-19 samples.

Only in-frame clones appear in the TCRdb table, and some are missing; sequencing was by immunoSEQ multiplex PCR. The sample has tens of thousands of clones, 80% to 90% seen once. This clonotype originated in a woman older than 75 with active or convalescent COVID-19. The specimen sequenced was peripheral blood.

For the CDR3, the DNA is TGTGCCAGCAGCTTAGCAGAAGGAGTTCATGAAGCTTTCTTT. Amino acids: CASSLAEGVHEAFF. This chain links TRBV7-9 with TRBJ1-1, with D uncertain. Germline lookup yields CDR1 SEHNR and CDR2 FQNEAQ (reference sequence). Trimming pared 0 bases from V and 7 bases from J, leaving 12 bases between. The CDR3 is 14 residues long.